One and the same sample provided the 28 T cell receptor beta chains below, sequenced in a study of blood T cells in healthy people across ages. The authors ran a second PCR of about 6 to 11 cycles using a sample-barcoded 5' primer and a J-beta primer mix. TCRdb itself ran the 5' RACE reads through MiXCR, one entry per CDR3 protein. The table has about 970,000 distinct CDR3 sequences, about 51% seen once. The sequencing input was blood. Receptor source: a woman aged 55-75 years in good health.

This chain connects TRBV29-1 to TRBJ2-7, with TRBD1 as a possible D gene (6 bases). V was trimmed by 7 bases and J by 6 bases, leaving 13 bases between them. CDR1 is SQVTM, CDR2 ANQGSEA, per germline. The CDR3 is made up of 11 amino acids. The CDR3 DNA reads TGCAGCGAGAGGCAGGGGTGCGAGCAGTACTTC. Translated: CSERQGCEQYF.

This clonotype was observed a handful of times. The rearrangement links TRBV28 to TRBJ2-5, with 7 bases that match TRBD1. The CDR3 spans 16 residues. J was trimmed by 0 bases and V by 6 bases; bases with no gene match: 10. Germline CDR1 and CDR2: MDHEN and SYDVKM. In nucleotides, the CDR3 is TGTGCCAGCAGCGGTGACAGGGTAGGAGACCAAGAGACCCAGTACTTC. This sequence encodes CASSGDRVGDQETQYF.

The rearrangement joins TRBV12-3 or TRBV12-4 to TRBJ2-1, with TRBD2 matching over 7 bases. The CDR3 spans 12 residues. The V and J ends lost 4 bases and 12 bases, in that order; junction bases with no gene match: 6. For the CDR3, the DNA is TGTGCCAGCAGTTGGGGGGGTCCTGTGCAGTTCTTC. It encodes CASSWGGPVQFF.

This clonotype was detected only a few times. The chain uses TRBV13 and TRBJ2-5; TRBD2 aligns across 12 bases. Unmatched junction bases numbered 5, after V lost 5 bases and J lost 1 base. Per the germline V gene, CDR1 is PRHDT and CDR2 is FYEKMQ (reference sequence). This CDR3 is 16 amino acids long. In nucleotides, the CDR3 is TGTGCCAGCAGCCTGGCGACTAGCGGGAGCCAAGAGACCCAGTACTTC. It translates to CASSLATSGSQETQYF.

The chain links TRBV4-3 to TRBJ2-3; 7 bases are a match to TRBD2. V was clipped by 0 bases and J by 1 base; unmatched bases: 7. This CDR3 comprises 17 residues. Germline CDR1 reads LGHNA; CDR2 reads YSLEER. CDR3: CASSQDPSGSRTDTQYF. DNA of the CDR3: TGCGCCAGCAGCCAAGATCCTAGCGGAAGCCGCACAGATACGCAGTATTTT.

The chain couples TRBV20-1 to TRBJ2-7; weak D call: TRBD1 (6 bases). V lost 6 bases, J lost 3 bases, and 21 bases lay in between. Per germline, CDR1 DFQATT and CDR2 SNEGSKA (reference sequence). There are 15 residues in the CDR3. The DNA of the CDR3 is TGCAGTGCCGACCCTCAGGACAGAGCTGTCTACGAGCAGTACTTC. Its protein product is CSADPQDRAVYEQYF.

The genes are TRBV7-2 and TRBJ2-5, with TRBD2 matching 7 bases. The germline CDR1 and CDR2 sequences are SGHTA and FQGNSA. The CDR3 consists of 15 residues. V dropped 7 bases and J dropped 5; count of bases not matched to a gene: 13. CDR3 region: CASIQRTSGSETQYF. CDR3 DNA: TGTGCCAGCATCCAGAGGACTAGTGGTTCCGAGACCCAGTACTTC.

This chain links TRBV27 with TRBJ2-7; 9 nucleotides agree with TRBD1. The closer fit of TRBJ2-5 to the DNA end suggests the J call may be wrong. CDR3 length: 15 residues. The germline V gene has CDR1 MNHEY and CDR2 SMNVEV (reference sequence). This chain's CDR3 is CASSLFGTGFETQYF. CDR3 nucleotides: TGTGCCAGCAGTTTATTTGGGACAGGGTTTGAGACCCAGTACTTC.

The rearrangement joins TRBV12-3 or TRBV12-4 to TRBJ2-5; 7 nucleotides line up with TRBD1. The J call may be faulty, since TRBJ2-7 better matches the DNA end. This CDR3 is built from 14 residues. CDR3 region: CAGKGRQGSNEQYF. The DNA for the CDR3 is TGTGCCGGCAAGGGACGACAGGGTAGCAACGAGCAGTACTTC.

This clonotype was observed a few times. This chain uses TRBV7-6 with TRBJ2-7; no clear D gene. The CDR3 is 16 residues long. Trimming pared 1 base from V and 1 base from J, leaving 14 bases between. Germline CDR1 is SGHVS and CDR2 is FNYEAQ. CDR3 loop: CASSLGVDLRSYEQYF. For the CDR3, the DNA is TGTGCCAGCAGCTTAGGGGTAGATCTAAGGTCCTACGAGCAGTACTTC.

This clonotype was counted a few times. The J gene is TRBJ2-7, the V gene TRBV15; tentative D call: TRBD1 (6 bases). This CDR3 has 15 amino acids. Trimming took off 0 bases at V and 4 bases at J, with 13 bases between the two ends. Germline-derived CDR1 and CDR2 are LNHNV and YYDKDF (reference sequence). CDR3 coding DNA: TGTGCCACCAGCAGAGATCAGGGGTCCGGTTACGAGCAGTACTTC. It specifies CATSRDQGSGYEQYF.

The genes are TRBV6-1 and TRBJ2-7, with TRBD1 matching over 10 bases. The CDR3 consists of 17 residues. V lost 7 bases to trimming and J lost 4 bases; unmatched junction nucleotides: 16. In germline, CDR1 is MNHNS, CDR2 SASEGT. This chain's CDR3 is CASTDLFSRTGGYEQYF. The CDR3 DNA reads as TGTGCCAGCACCGACCTCTTTTCCAGGACAGGGGGTTACGAGCAGTACTTC.

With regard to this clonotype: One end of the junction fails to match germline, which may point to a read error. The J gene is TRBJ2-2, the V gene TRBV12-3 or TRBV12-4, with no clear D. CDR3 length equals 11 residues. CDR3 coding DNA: TGTGCCAGCAGACTCACCAGGGAGCTGTTTTTT. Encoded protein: CASRLTRELFF.

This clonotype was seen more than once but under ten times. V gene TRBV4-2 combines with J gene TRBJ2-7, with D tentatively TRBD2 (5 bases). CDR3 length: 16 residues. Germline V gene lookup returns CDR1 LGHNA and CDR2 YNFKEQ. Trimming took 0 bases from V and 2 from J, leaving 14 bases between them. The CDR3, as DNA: TGTGCCAGCAGCCAAGATCTCCCCAGCGGAGCCTACGAGCAGTACTTC. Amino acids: CASSQDLPSGAYEQYF.

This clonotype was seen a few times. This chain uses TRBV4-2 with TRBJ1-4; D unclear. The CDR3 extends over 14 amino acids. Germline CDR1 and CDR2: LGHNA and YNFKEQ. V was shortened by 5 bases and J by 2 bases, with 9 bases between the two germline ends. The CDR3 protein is CASSERATNEKLFF. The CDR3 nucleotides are TGTGCCAGCAGCGAAAGGGCGACTAATGAAAAACTGTTTTTT.

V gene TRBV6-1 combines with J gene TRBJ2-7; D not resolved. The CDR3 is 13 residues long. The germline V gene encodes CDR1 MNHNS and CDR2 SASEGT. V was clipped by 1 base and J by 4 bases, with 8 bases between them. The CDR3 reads CASSEGVTYEQYF. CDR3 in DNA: TGTGCCAGCAGTGAAGGAGTGACTTACGAGCAGTACTTC.

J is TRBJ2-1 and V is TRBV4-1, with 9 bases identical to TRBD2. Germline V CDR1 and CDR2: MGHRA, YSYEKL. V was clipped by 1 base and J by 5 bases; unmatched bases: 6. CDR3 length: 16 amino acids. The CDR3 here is CASSQGVAGVDNEQFF. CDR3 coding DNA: TGCGCCAGCAGCCAAGGGGTAGCGGGAGTGGACAATGAGCAGTTCTTC.

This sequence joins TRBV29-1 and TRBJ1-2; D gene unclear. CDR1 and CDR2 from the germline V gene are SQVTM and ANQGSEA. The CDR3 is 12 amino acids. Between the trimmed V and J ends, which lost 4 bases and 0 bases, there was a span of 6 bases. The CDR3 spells CSVGSSNYGYTF. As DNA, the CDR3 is TGCAGCGTTGGCAGCTCTAACTATGGCTACACCTTC.

The CDR3 DNA reads as TGTGCCAGCAGCCGAGCAACTAATGAAAAACTGTTTTTT. This gives the protein CASSRATNEKLFF. This chain joins TRBV5-6 and TRBJ1-4; D not certain. V was clipped by 4 bases and J by 0 bases, with 4 bases between them. This CDR3 comprises 13 residues. Looked up from germline, CDR1 is SGHDT and CDR2 is YYEEEE.

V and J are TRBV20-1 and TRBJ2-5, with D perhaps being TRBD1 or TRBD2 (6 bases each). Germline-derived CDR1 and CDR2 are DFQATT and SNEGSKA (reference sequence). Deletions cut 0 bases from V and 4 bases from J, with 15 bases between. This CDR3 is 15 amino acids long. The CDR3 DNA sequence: TGCAGTGCTAGAGATCTCTTCGGGGGCCGAGAGACCCAGTACTTC. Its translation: CSARDLFGGRETQYF.

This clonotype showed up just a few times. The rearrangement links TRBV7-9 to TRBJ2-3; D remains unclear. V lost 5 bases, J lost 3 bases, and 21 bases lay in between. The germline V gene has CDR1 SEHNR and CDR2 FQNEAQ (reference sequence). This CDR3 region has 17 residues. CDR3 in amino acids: CASSPALAWGGTDTQYF. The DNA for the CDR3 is TGTGCCAGCAGCCCAGCTCTGGCTTGGGGTGGAACAGATACGCAGTATTTT.

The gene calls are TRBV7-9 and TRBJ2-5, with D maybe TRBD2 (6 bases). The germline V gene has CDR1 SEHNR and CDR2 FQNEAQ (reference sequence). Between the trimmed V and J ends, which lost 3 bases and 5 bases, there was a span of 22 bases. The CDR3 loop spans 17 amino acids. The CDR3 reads CASSFIAGRSSRETQYF. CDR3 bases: TGTGCCAGCAGCTTCATTGCCGGGAGATCAAGTCGGGAGACCCAGTACTTC.

CDR3 amino acids: CASSAGEGGTEAFF. The CDR3 bases are TGTGCCAGCAGCGCGGGGGAGGGGGGCACTGAAGCTTTCTTT. The V call is TRBV7-3, the J call TRBJ1-1; TRBD1 might be the D (6 bases). The V gene lost 5 bases and the J gene lost 4 bases, with 14 bases spanning the gap. This CDR3 is built from 14 residues. Germline V gene sequence: CDR1 SGHTA, CDR2 FQGTGA.

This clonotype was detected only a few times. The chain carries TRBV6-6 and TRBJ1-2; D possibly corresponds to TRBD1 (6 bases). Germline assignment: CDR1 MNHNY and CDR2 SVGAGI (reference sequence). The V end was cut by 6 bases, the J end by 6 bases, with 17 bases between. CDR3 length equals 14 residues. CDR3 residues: CASRLQGSFDGYTF. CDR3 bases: TGTGCCAGCAGATTACAGGGTTCGTTCGATGGCTACACCTTC.

The CDR3 spells CASSPRDRSSGANVLTF. The CDR3 coding sequence is TGTGCCAGCAGCCCCCGGGACAGGAGCTCTGGGGCCAACGTCCTGACTTTC. This chain joins TRBV7-2 and TRBJ2-6, with 8 bases that match TRBD1. The germline V gene has CDR1 SGHTA and CDR2 FQGNSA. The CDR3 extends over 17 amino acids. The V gene end was trimmed by 5 bases and the J gene end by 0 bases; junction bases not matched to a gene: 6.

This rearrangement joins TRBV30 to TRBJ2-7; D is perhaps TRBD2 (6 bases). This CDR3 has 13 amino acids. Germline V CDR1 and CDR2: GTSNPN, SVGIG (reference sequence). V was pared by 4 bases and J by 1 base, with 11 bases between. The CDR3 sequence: CAWNVGGSYEQYF. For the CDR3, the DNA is TGTGCCTGGAATGTGGGGGGTTCCTACGAGCAGTACTTC.

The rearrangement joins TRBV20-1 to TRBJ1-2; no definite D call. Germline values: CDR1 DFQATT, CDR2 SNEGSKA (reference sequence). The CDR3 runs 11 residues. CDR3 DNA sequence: TGCAGCGCAGGCACCGTTTATGGCTACACCTTC. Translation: CSAGTVYGYTF.

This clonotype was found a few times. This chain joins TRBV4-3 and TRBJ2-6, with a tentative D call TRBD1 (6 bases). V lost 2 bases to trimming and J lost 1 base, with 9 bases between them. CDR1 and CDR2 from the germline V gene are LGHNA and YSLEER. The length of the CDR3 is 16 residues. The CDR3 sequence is CASSQSRGSGANVLTF. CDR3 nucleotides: TGCGCCAGCAGCCAATCCAGGGGATCTGGGGCCAACGTCCTGACTTTC.